This paragraph covers one TCR beta chain sequence. The record originates from a study of low-dose radiotherapy and immunotherapy resistance in tumors. Study-level information: Those assigned to Cohort 2 were treated with 1 Gy per fraction every two weeks (13 Gy in total over 26 weeks).

First-strand cDNA used TRAV- and TRBV-specific primers, covering alpha and beta chains. Both a constant-region primer and a V-primer adapter served to amplify TCRs across 15 to 25 PCR cycles. TCRdb recomputed calls from the reads with MiXCR, one row per CDR3 protein. The repertoire holds 64,000 or so distinct CDR3 sequences, with more than 20% as singletons. V shed 0 bases and J shed 6 bases, with 9 bases lying between them. The CDR3 is 14 amino acids. Germline assignment: CDR1 SGHAT and CDR2 FQNNGV. The time point: before trial treatment. This sample comprised PBMCs, obtained before treatment. The clonotype was recovered from a male donor with rectosigmoid adenocarcinoma. V gene TRBV11-2 combines with J gene TRBJ2-4; tentative D call: TRBD1 (6 bases). This chain's CDR3 is CASSLEDSRNIQYF. The CDR3 DNA is TGTGCCAGCAGCTTAGAGGACAGCAGAAACATTCAGTACTTC.